The clone carrying this T cell receptor (beta chain) has ten or more counts. Its antigen is still unknown. This sample was included in a study of neurological immune-mediated disorders. Points from the study as a whole: Because no CDR3 amino acid sequences were shared across subjects by expanded clones, private repertoires were suggested in all groups.

Every sequencing run produced over 170 million TCR-beta sequences that came from 15-18 subjects. From the 5' RACE reads, TCRdb called clonotypes with MiXCR, one entry per CDR3 protein. This sample has approximately 38,000 distinct CDR3 sequences, with around 2.5% found just once. CDR3 length: 13 amino acids. Germline V gene data show CDR1 as LGHNA and CDR2 as YNFKEQ. Trimming took off 1 base at V and 5 bases at J, with 8 bases between the two ends. Material for sequencing was PBMCs. The chain has TRBV4-2 and TRBJ1-1; D call uncertain. This TCR derives from a man aged 50 or older with multiple sclerosis. The CDR3 is CASSQGAGTEAFF. Here the CDR3 DNA reads TGTGCCAGCAGCCAAGGAGCGGGGACTGAAGCTTTCTTT.